Below are 5 T cell receptor beta chains sequenced from a single sample in a study of tumor-infiltrating lymphocytes in primary liver carcinoma. Germline DNA was also extracted, while the blood RNA originated from unsorted whole blood. Reverse transcription of approximately 520 ng total RNA with a constant-region primer produced TCR beta cDNA. Three nested multiplex PCR rounds, a slightly modified ARM-PCR, produced the libraries for TCR beta. In the first two PCR rounds, TRBV1-TRBV30 forward primers were paired with a C-beta reverse primer, and each round lasted around 10 cycles. TCRdb processed the multiplex PCR reads anew with MiXCR; each CDR3 protein has one entry. The top ten clones hold under 75% of a sample with some 190,000 distinct CDR3 sequences, about 60% of them seen once. Sequenced input: peripheral blood. All receptors come from a man aged 35 to 55 with primary liver carcinoma and hepatitis B virus infection.

This clonotype was seen once. The gene calls are TRBV5-6 and TRBJ1-1, with a possible D match to TRBD1 (5 bases). V lost 5 bases to trimming and J lost 5 bases, with 19 bases between them. Per germline, CDR1 SGHDT and CDR2 YYEEEE. The CDR3 is 15 residues long. In nucleotides, the CDR3 is TGTGCCAGCAGTCCGCTAACGGGGGTTCGGACTGAAGCTTTCTTT. It translates to CASSPLTGVRTEAFF.

This clonotype was counted only a few times. The chain combines TRBV12-3 or TRBV12-4 with TRBJ2-1; tentative D call: TRBD2 (6 bases). This CDR3 is built from 15 residues. V was cut by 6 bases and J by 0 bases, with 12 bases left in between. The CDR3 sequence: CASRPTSSSYNEQFF. Written as DNA, the CDR3 is TGTGCCAGCAGACCCACTAGCAGCTCCTACAATGAGCAGTTCTTC.

Turning to this clonotype: One end of the junction does not line up with germline, which may come from a read error. The V gene is TRBV11-2, the J gene TRBJ1-5; D not resolved. The germline V gene encodes CDR1 SGHAT and CDR2 FQNNGV. The CDR3 contains 14 residues. CDR3 sequence: CASGLSGYGQPQHF. CDR3 in DNA: TGTGCCAGCGGCTTGTCCGGGTACGGTCAGCCCCAGCATTTT.

The rearrangement uses TRBV11-2 and TRBJ2-1; the D gene is possibly TRBD2 (5 bases). V was shortened by 5 bases and J by 4 bases, with 18 bases between the two germline ends. The CDR3 length is 16 residues. Germline CDR1 reads SGHAT; CDR2 reads FQNNGV. The CDR3 spells CASSPRCNGIYNEQFF. The CDR3 region has the DNA TGTGCCAGCAGCCCTCGGTGTAACGGGATTTACAATGAGCAGTTCTTC.

To note about this clonotype: Being one base from a much bigger clone, this may be a read error. V and J are TRBV29-1 and TRBJ1-2; D ambiguous. Germline assignment: CDR1 SQVTM and CDR2 ANQGSEA. The CDR3 covers 11 residues. Trimming shortened V by 4 bases and J by 10 bases, and 13 bases separated the two germline ends. For the CDR3, the DNA is TGCAGCGTTGCGATAGGAGGCGTCTACACCTTC. It is translated as CSVAIGGVYTF.